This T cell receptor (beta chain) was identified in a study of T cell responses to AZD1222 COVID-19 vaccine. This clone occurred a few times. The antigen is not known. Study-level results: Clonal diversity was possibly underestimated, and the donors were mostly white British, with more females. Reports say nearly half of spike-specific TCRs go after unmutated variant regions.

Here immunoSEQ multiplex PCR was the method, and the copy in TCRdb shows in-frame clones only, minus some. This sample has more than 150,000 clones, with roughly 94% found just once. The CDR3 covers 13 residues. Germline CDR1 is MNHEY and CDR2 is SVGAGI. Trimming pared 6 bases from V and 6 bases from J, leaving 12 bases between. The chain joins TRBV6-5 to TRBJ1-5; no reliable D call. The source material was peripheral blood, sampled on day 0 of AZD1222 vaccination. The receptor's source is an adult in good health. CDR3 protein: CASRVSSGQPQHF. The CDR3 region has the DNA TGTGCCAGCAGAGTATCGTCAGGTCAGCCCCAGCATTTT.